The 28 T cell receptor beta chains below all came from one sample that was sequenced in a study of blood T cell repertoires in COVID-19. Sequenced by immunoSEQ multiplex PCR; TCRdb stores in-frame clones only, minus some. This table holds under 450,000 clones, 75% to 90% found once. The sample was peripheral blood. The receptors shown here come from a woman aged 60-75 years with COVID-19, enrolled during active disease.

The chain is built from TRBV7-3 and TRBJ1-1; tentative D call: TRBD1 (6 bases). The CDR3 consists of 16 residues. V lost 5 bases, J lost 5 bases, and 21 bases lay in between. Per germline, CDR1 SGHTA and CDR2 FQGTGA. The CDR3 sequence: CASSPTPTGSGTEAFF. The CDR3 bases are TGTGCCAGCAGCCCTACCCCGACAGGTTCGGGAACTGAAGCTTTCTTT.

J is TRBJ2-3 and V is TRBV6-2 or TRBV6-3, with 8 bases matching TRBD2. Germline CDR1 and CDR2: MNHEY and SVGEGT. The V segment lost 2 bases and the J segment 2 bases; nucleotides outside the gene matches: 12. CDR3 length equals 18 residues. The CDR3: CASSYRTGLDLLTDTQYF. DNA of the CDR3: TGTGCCAGCAGTTACCGAACGGGACTAGACCTGCTCACAGATACGCAGTATTTT.

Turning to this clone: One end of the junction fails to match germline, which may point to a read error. The CDR3 loop is CASSGKEGF. In nucleotides, the CDR3 is TGCGCCAGCAGCGGTAAAGAGGGCTTC. The V call is TRBV23-1, the J call TRBJ1-2, with D unresolved. TRBV23-1 is sorted into the ORF group, with uncertain function. The CDR3 is 9 residues long.

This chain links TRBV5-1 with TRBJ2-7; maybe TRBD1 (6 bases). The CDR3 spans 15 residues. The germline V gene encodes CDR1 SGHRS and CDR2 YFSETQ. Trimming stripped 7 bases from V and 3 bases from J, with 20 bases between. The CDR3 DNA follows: TGCGCCAGCTCCCTAACCCCAGGGGCGAACTACGAGCAGTACTTC. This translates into CASSLTPGANYEQYF.

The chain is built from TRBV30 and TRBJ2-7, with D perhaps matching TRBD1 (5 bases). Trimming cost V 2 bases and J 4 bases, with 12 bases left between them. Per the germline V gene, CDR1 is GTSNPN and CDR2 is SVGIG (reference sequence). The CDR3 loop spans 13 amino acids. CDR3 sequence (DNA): TGTGCCTGGAGTAAGCAGGCAGGGTACGAGCAGTACTTC. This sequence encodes CAWSKQAGYEQYF.

CDR3 bases: TGTGCCAGCAGCTTGCAGGGATCCTACGAGCAGTACTTC. Translated, it gives CASSLQGSYEQYF. The chain links TRBV5-5 to TRBJ2-7, with TRBD1 as a possible D gene (5 bases). V was shortened by 1 base and J by 1 base, with 6 bases between the two germline ends. This CDR3 is 13 amino acids long. Per the germline V gene, CDR1 is SGHKS and CDR2 is YYEKEE (reference sequence).

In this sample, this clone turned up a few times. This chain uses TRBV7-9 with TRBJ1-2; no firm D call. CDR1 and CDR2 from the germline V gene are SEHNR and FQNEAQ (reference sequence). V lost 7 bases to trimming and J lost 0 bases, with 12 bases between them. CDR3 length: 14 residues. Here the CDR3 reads CASTPGIANYGYTF. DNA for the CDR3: TGTGCCAGCACCCCGGGGATAGCTAACTATGGCTACACCTTC.

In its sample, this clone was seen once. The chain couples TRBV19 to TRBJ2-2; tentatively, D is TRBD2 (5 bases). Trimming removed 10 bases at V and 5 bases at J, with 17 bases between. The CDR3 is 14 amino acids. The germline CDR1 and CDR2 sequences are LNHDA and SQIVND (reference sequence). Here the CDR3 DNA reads TGTGCCACTCTGAGGGAAACGGGGACCGGGGAGCTGTTTTTT. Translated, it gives CATLRETGTGELFF. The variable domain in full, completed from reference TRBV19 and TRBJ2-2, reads DGGITQSPKYLFRKEGQNVTLSCEQNLNHDAMYWYRQDPGQGLRLIYYSQIVNDFQKGDIAEGYSVSREKKESFPLTVTSAQKNPTAFYLCATLRETGTGELFFGEGSRLTVL.

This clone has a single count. This CDR3 reads CASRINAPTEQYF. As DNA, the CDR3 is TGTGCCAGCAGGATAAACGCCCCTACCGAGCAGTACTTC. This chain uses TRBV21-1 with TRBJ2-7; no DNA check was done on the table's D call, TRBD2. TRBV21-1 counts as a pseudogene. The CDR3 has 13 residues.

CDR3 region: CASSRTGGDKSYGYTF. In DNA form, the CDR3 reads TGTGCCAGCTCTCGGACAGGGGGCGATAAAAGCTATGGCTACACCTTC. The V gene is TRBV18, the J gene TRBJ1-2; 11 bases match TRBD1. V shed 6 bases and J 4 bases; nucleotides not matched to a gene: 10. CDR1 KGHSH and CDR2 LQKENI come from the germline V gene. CDR3 length: 16 residues. Together with reference TRBV18 and TRBJ1-2, the CDR3 gives the full variable domain: NAGVMQNPRHLVRRRGQEARLRCSPMKGHSHVYWYRQLPEEGLKFMVYLQKENIIDESGMPKERFSAEFPKEGPSILRIQQVVRGDSAAYFCASSRTGGDKSYGYTFGSGTRLTVV.

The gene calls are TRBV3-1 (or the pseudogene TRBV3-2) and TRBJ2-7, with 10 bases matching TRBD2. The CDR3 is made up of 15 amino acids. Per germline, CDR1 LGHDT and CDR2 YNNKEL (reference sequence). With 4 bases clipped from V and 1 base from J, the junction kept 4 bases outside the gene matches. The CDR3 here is CASSRGLAVSYEQYF. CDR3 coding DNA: TGTGCCAGCAGCCGTGGACTAGCGGTATCCTACGAGCAGTACTTC.

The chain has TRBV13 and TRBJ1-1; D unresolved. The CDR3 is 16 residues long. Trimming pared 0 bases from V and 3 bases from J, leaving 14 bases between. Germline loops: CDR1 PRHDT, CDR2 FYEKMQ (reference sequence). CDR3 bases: TGTGCCAGCAGCTTAGGCCCGGGGAGGTGGCACACTGAAGCTTTCTTT. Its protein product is CASSLGPGRWHTEAFF. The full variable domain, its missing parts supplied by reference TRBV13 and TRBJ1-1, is AAGVIQSPRHLIKEKRETATLKCYPIPRHDTVYWYQQGPGQDPQFLISFYEKMQSDKGSIPDRFSAQQFSDYHSELNMSSLELGDSALYFCASSLGPGRWHTEAFFGQGTRLTVV.

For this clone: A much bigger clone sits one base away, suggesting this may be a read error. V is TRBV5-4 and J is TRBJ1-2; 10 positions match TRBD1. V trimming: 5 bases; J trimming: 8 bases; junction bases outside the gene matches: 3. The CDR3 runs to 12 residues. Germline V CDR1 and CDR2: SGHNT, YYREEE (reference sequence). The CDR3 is CASSGTGEGYTF. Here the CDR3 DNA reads TGTGCCAGCAGTGGGACAGGGGAAGGCTACACCTTC.

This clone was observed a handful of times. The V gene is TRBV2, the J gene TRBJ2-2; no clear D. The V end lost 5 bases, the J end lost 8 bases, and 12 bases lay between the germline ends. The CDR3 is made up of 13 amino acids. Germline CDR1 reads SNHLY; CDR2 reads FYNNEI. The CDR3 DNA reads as TGTGCCAGCAGTCGGCGGCAATGGGGGGAGCTGTTTTTT. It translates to CASSRRQWGELFF.

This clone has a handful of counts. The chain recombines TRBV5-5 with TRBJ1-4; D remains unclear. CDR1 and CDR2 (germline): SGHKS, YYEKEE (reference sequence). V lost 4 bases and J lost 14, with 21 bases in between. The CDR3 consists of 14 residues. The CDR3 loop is CASSRWEELSPLFF. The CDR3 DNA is TGTGCCAGCAGCCGGTGGGAGGAACTGTCTCCCCTGTTTTTT. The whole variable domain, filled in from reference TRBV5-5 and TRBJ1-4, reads DAGVTQSPTHLIKTRGQQVTLRCSPISGHKSVSWYQQVLGQGPQFIFQYYEKEERGRGNFPDRFSARQFPNYSSELNVNALLLGDSALYLCASSRWEELSPLFFGSGTQLSVL.

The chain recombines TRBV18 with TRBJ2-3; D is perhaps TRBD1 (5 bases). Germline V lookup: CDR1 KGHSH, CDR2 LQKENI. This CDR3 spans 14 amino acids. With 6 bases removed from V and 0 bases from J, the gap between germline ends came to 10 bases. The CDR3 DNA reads TGTGCCAGCTCCCCTTACAGGAGCACAGATACGCAGTATTTT. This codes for CASSPYRSTDTQYF.

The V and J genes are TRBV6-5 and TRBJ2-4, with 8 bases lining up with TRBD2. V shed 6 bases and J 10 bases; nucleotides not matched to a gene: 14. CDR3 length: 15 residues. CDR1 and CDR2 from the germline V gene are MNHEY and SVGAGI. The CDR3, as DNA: TGTGCCAGCAGCCAAAGTAGCGGGGAGGCTACTATTCAGTACTTC. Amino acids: CASSQSSGEATIQYF.

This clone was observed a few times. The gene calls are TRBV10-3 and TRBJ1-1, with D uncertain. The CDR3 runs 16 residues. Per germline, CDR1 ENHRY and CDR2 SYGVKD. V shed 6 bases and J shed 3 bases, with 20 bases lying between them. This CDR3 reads CAISFNELGRDTEAFF. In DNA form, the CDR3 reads TGTGCCATCAGCTTTAACGAATTGGGGAGGGACACTGAAGCTTTCTTT.

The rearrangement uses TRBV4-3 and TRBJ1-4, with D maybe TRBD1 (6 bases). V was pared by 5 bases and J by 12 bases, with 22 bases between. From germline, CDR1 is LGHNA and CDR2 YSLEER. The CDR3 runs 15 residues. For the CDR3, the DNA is TGCGCCAGCAGCTTAGAAAGGACTGCCGAGGGGGAACTGTTTTTT. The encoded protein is CASSLERTAEGELFF.

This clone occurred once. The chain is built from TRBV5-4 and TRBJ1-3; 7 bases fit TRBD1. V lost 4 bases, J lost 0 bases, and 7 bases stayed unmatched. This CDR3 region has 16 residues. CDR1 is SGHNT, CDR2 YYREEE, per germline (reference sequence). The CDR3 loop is CASSPSDRSSGNTIYF. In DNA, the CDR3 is TGTGCCAGCAGCCCATCGGACAGGAGCTCTGGAAACACCATATATTTT. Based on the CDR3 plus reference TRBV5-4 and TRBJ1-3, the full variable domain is ETGVTQSPTHLIKTRGQQVTLRCSSQSGHNTVSWYQQALGQGPQFIFQYYREEENGRGNFPPRFSGLQFPNYSSELNVNALELDDSALYLCASSPSDRSSGNTIYFGEGSWLTVV.

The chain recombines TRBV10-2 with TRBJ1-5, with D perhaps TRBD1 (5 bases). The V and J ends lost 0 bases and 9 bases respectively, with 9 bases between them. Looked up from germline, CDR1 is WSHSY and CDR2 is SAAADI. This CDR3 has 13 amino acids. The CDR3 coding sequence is TGCGCCAGCAGTGAGTCGGGGGGTCGGCCCCAGCATTTT. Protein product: CASSESGGRPQHF.

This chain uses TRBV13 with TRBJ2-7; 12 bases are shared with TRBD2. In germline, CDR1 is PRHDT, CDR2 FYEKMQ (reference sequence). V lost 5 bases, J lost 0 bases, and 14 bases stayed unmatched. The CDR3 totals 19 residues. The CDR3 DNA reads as TGTGCCAGCAGCCCCCTTGGCTGGCTAGCGGGGGGGGACTCCTACGAGCAGTACTTC. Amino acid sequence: CASSPLGWLAGGDSYEQYF.

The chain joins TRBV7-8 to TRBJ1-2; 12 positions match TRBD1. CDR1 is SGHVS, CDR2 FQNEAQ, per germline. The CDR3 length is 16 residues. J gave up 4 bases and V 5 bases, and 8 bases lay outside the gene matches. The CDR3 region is CASSQPGQGASYGYTF. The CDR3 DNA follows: TGTGCCAGCAGCCAACCGGGACAGGGGGCAAGCTATGGCTACACCTTC.

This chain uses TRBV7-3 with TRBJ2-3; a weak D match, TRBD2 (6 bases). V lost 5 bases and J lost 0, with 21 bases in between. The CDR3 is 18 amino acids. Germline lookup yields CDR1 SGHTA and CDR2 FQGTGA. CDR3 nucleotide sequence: TGTGCCAGCAGCCCCCGAGCGGGCGCGGTAACAAGCACAGATACGCAGTATTTT. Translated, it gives CASSPRAGAVTSTDTQYF.

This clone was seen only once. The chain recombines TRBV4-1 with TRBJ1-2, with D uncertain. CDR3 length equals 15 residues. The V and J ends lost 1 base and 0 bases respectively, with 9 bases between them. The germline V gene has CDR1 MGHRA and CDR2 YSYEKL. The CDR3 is CASSQGQNANYGYTF. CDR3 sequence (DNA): TGCGCCAGCAGCCAAGGTCAGAACGCTAACTATGGCTACACCTTC.

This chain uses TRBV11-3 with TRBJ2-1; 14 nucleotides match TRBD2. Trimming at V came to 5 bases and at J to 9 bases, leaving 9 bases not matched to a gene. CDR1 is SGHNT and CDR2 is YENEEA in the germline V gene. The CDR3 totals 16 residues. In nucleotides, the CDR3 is TGTGCCAGCAGCCGGAGACTAGCGGGGGGGCGTGGTGAGCAGTTCTTC. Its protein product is CASSRRLAGGRGEQFF.

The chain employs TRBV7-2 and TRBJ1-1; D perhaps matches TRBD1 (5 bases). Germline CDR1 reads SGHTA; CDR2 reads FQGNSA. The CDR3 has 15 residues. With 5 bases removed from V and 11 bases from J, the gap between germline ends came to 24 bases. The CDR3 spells CASSRSSGTEGRAFF. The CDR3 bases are TGTGCCAGCAGCCGGAGCTCCGGGACGGAGGGGCGGGCTTTCTTT. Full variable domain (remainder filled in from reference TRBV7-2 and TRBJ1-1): GAGVSQSPSNKVTEKGKDVELRCDPISGHTALYWYRQSLGQGLEFLIYFQGNSAPDKSGLPSDRFSAERTGGSVSTLTIQRTQQEDSAVYLCASSRSSGTEGRAFFGQGTRLTVV.

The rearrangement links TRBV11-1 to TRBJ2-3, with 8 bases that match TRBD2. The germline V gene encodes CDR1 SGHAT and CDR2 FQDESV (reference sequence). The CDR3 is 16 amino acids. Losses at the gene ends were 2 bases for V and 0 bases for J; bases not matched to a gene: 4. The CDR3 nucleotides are TGTGCCAGCAGCTTATTGCGGGGGGCTAGCACAGATACGCAGTATTTT. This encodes CASSLLRGASTDTQYF. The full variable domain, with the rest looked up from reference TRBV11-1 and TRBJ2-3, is EAEVAQSPRYKITEKSQAVAFWCDPISGHATLYWYRQILGQGPELLVQFQDESVVDDSQLPKDRFSAERLKGVDSTLKIQPAELGDSAMYLCASSLLRGASTDTQYFGPGTRLTVL.